This T cell receptor beta chain was found in a study of blood T cell repertoires in COVID-19. Study context: PBMCs, B-cell-depleted T cells, or T cells provided the cDNA or gDNA that made up the material.

Germline lookup yields CDR1 MNHEY and CDR2 SVGEGT. V shed 8 bases and J shed 0 bases, with 13 bases lying between them. This CDR3 spans 14 amino acids. Original processing methods: How many nucleated cells were present was estimated from reference gene primer amplification. Measured with immunoSEQ multiplex PCR; TCRdb has only the in-frame clones, and not every one. V and J calls and clone size come straight from that table; D and trimming were deduced from the DNA. The repertoire holds about 250,000 clones, with about 70% as singletons. The rearrangement uses TRBV6-2 or TRBV6-3 and TRBJ1-1; TRBD1 might be the D (6 bases). Specimen: peripheral blood. The sequence derives from a woman older than 75 with acute or convalescent COVID-19. This CDR3 reads CASGLQGMNTEAFF. CDR3 nucleotide sequence: TGTGCCAGCGGCCTTCAGGGGATGAACACTGAAGCTTTCTTT.